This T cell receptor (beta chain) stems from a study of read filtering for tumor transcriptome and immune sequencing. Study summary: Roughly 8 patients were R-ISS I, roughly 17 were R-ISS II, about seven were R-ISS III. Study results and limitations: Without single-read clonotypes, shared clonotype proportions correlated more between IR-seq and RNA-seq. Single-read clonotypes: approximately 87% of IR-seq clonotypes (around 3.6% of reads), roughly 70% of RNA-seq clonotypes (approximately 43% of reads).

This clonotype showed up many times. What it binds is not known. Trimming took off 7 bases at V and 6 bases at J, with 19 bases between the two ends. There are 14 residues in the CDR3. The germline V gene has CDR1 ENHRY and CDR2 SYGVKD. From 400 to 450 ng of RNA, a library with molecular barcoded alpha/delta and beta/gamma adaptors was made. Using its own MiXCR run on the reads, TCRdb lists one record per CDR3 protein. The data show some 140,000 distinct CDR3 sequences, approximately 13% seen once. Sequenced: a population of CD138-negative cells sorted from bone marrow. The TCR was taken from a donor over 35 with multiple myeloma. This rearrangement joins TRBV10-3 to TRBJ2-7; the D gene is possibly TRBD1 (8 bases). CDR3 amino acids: CAINSGTGGSEQYF. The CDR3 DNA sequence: TGTGCCATCAATTCCGGGACAGGCGGGAGCGAGCAGTACTTC.